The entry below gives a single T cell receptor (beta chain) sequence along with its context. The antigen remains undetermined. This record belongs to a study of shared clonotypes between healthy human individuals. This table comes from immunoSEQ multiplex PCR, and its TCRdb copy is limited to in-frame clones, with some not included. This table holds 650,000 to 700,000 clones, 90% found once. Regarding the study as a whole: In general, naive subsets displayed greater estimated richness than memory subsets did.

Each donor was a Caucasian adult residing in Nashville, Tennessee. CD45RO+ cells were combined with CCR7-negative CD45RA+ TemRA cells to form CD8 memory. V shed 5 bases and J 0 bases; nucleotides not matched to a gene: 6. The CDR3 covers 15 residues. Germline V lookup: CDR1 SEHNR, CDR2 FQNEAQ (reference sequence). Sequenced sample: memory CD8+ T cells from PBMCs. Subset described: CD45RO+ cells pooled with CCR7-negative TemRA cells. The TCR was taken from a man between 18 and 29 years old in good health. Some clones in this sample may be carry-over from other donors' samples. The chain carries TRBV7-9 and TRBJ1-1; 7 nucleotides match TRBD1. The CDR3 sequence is CASSPETGMNTEAFF. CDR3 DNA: TGTGCCAGCAGCCCTGAGACAGGGATGAACACTGAAGCTTTCTTT. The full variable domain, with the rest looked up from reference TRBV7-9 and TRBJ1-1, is DTGVSQNPRHKITKRGQNVTFRCDPISEHNRLYWYRQTLGQGPEFLTYFQNEAQLEKSRLLSDRFSAERPKGSFSTLEIQRTEQGDSAMYLCASSPETGMNTEAFFGQGTRLTVV.